In this sample, the clone carrying this TCR beta chain turned up a few times. This specimen belongs to a study of blood T cells in healthy people across ages. Primers used in a second PCR of about 6 to 11 cycles were a sample-barcoded 5' primer and a J-beta primer mix. TCRdb reprocessed the 5' RACE reads with MiXCR, giving one entry per CDR3 protein. The sample gives about 1.4 million distinct CDR3 sequences, roughly 64% of which show up once; roughly 6.3% is in the top ten. The CDR3 length is 14 residues. Germline V gene sequence: CDR1 SGDLS, CDR2 YYNGEE. After removal of 4 bases from V and 3 bases from J, the junction contained 6 bases not matched to a gene.

This chain links TRBV9 with TRBJ2-7; TRBD1 aligns across 8 bases. The sequence was obtained from a young man in good health. What was sequenced was blood. The CDR3 protein is CASSQADRDYEQYF. The CDR3 DNA reads TGTGCCAGCAGCCAGGCGGACAGGGACTACGAGCAGTACTTC.